This T cell receptor beta chain was identified during a study of blood T cells in healthy people across ages. Whole-study results and caveats: Significant beta diversity loss was already apparent by age approximately 40, declining roughly linearly.

In its sample, this clonotype was seen a few times. Its antigen is as yet unknown. Germline V gene lookup returns CDR1 MGHDK and CDR2 SYGVNS. The CDR3 has 15 amino acids. V lost 6 bases, J lost 6 bases, and 20 bases lay in between. The second PCR ran roughly 6 to 12 cycles with a sample-barcoded 5' primer and J-beta primers. TCRdb re-called the 5' RACE reads through MiXCR, storing one row per CDR3 protein. The sample has around 620,000 distinct CDR3 sequences, roughly 28% seen once. This TCR came from a woman aged 70-85 years in good health. The source material was blood. V and J are TRBV25-1 and TRBJ1-2; D may be TRBD1 (5 bases). The CDR3 DNA is TGTGCCAGCAGCCTACCCGGACGGGGAGGGGATGGCTACACCTTC. Its translation is CASSLPGRGGDGYTF.